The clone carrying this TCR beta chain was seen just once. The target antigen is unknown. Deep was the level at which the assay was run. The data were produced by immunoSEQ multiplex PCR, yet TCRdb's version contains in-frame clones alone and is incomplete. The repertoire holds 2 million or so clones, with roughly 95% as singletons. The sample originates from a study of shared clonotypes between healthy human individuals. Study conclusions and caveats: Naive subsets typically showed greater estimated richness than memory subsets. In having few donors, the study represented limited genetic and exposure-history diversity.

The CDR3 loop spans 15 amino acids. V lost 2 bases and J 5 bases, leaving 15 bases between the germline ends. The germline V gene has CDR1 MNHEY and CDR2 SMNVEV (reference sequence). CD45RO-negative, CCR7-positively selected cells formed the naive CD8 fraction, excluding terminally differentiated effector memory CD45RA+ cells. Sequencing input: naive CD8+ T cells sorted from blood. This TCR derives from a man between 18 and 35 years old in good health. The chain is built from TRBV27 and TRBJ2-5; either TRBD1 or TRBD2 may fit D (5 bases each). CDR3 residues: CASSLGAGAWETQYF. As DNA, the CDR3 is TGTGCCAGCAGTTTAGGAGCCGGGGCGTGGGAGACCCAGTACTTC.